This T cell receptor beta chain was sequenced during a study of T cells in Graves' hyperthyroidism and ophthalmopathy (dated by TCRdb to about 2019). Regarding the study in general: Peripheral blood samples were taken at initial diagnosis, before any treatment was given. TCR V-J signatures able to tell the groups apart were searched for in a discovery cohort of some 100 patients, of whom roughly 42 had Graves' ophthalmopathy and 57 had stable Graves' hyperthyroidism. Whether ophthalmopathy could be predicted prospectively was tested in an independent validation cohort made up of 18 to 20 hyperthyroidism patients plus 17 patients who later progressed to ophthalmopathy. The roughly 91 discovery patients were randomly split 7:3 into training and test sets. Thyroid tissue and blood T-cell repertoires from several Graves' hyperthyroidism patients were also compared in the study. After sampling, hyperthyroidism patients received methimazole starting at 30 mg daily, and ophthalmopathy patients received high-dose intravenous methylprednisolone. According to the paper, TCR Vbeta CDR3 sequencing was carried out on some 140 peripheral blood samples, which came from under 50 ophthalmopathy, approximately 78 hyperthyroidism and roughly 17 progressor patients. Overall study results and their limits: Most expanded thyroid clonotypes (frequency above 0.001) were also detected in blood, a finding suggesting that blood repertoires may reflect thyroid immune responses. In validation, the model predicted progression to ophthalmopathy a median of 6.5 months before onset, with approximately 68% sensitivity and roughly 72% specificity. In cross-validation, a model built on a 13 V-J signature told ophthalmopathy apart from stable hyperthyroidism with 85% to 90% sensitivity and 81% to 82% specificity, and in testing the same model reached 80%/75%. No statistical method was used to set the sample size in advance, and investigators knew the group allocation.

This clonotype has just a few counts. This clone's antigen is unknown. Base qualities are not at hand, and no much larger clone is one base apart. The TCR beta CDR3 regions were amplified from RNA transcripts. For the first round of RT-PCR on the TCR CDR3, the HTBI primer set was used together with the Qiagen OneStep RT-PCR kit. A second multiplex PCR round built the libraries, followed by size selection and purification. Paired-end sequencing of the libraries was performed with 100 bp reads on an Illumina HiSeq2000. The paper's processing steps were these. Raw data were processed with SOAPnuke, discarding reads with adapters, uncalled bases, mean Phred below 15, or no exact constant-primer or identifier match. High-quality paired reads were merged with COPE v1.2.5, and unique nucleotide sequences were defined as clonotypes. MiTCR v1.1 was used to align the clonotypes against IMGT TRBV, TRBD and TRBJ reference segments. The analysis was restricted to V-J combinations with a frequency above 0.0001, which together covered around 99% of the repertoires. A TCS score was defined as the ratio of F50 (clonal expansion) to E x V (chaos), with BLOSUM62-based TCRdist applied between CDR3 peptides within each V-J. Welch's t-statistics and random forest reduced several hundred V-J features to roughly 13, which were used in a naive Bayes classifier (R e1071). TCRdb took the public reads, trimmed them with fastp at Q25, ran MiXCR for clone calling and kept in-frame beta chains. Rows are combined by CDR3 protein, so each entry shows the most common genes and DNA. TCRdb's processing, not the authors', yielded these V and J calls. The sample profile shows about 600,000 distinct CDR3 sequences; more than 13% of them were found once. The ten most abundant clones make up roughly 7% of the sample.

Moderately to severely active disease, a Clinical Activity Score of at least 3, a NOSPECS grade of at least 4, and a duration under 3 months were present in ophthalmopathy patients. Exclusion was applied to patients with uncontrolled infections, other autoimmune diseases, pregnancy or lactation. Diagnoses were established on the basis of clinical symptoms, serum thyroxine and TRAb, thyroid ultrasound, and orbital computed tomography. Ficoll-Paque density gradient centrifugation was used to isolate PBMCs from about 9.4 ml of fresh peripheral blood. Total RNA was extracted with Trizol reagent, and quality was checked on an Agilent 2100 Bioanalyzer. CDR1 and CDR2, per the germline V gene, are SQVTM and ANQGSEA. There are 13 amino acids in the CDR3, from cysteine to phenylalanine inclusive. Here the CDR3 DNA is all that survives: 39 bases in frame from base 1.

This sequence was found in a woman between 18 and 29 years old with Graves' ophthalmopathy. The V gene is TRBV29-1 and the J gene is TRBJ1-3; the D gene is perhaps TRBD1, from 5 matching bases. The sequenced sample was blood. Here the CDR3 is given as CNPGRGPGNTIYF. The sequence in DNA is TGCAACCCCGGGAGGGGACCCGGAAACACCATATATTTT.